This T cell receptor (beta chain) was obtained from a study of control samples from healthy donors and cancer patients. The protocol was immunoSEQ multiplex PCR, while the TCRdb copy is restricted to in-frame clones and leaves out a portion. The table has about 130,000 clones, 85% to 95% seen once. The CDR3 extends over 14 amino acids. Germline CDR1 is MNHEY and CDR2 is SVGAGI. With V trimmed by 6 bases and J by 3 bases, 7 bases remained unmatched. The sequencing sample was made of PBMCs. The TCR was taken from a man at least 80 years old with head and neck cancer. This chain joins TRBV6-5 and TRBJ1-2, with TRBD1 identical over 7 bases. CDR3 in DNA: TGTGCCAGCAGCCGGGACAGATCCTACTATGGCTACACCTTC. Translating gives CASSRDRSYYGYTF.